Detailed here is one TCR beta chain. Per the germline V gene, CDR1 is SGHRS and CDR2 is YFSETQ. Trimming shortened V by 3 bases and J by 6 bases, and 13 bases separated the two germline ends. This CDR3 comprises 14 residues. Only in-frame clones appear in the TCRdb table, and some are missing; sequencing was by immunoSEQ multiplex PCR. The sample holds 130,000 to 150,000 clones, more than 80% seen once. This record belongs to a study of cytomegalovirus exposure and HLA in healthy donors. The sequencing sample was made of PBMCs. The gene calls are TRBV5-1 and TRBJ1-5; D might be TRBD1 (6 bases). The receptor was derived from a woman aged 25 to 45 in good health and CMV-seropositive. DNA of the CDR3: TGCGCCAGCAGCTCCACAGGGTTAGGTCAGCCCCAGCATTTT. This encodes CASSSTGLGQPQHF.